The 30 T cell receptor beta chains presented below share a single source sample, sequenced in a study of T cell repertoires in cytomegalovirus infection. Each CDR3 protein gets one entry after TCRdb re-called the reads with MiXCR. Of about 300,000 distinct CDR3 sequences detected, roughly 25% appear once; the ten largest clones hold approximately 14%. What was sequenced was PBMCs. These receptors were taken from a human donor in good health (CMV status not recorded). Some clones in this sample may be carry-over from other donors' samples.

The rearrangement joins TRBV7-9 to TRBJ1-1, with D perhaps matching TRBD1 (5 bases). CDR3 length equals 14 residues. Germline V lookup: CDR1 SEHNR, CDR2 FQNEAQ (reference sequence). V lost 3 bases to trimming and J lost 1 base, with 9 bases between them. The CDR3 DNA reads as TGTGCCAGCAGCTTTCCGGGACCGAACACTGAAGCTTTCTTT. Its protein is CASSFPGPNTEAFF.

This clonotype was recorded many times. The chain carries TRBV7-9 and TRBJ1-2; 9 nucleotides align to TRBD1. From germline, CDR1 is SEHNR and CDR2 FQNEAQ (reference sequence). The length of the CDR3 is 16 residues. Losses at the gene ends were 5 bases for V and 6 bases for J; bases not matched to a gene: 13. Here the CDR3 reads CASSARTLGTGNGYTF. The CDR3 nucleotides read TGTGCCAGCAGCGCTAGGACGCTAGGGACAGGGAATGGCTACACCTTC.

The chain has TRBV7-2 and TRBJ2-1; tentative D call: TRBD2 (7 bases). This CDR3 contains 15 residues. In germline, CDR1 is SGHTA, CDR2 FQGNSA. The germline V and J ends were trimmed by 5 bases and 7 bases, with 18 bases remaining between them. The CDR3 coding sequence is TGTGCCAGCAGCCGACAGGCTAGCGGTAAGAATGAGCAGTTCTTC. Encoded protein: CASSRQASGKNEQFF.

This clonotype was found a few times. CDR3 bases: TGTGCCACCAGCAGAGATGCGGTCTATAGCAATCAGCCCCAGCATTTT. It yields the protein CATSRDAVYSNQPQHF. The chain joins TRBV15 to TRBJ1-5; the D is unclear. Germline V CDR1 and CDR2: LNHNV, YYDKDF (reference sequence). The CDR3 contains 16 residues. V gave up 0 bases and J gave up 0 bases, with 9 bases separating them. Drawing the rest from reference TRBV15 and TRBJ1-5, the complete variable domain is DAMVIQNPRYQVTQFGKPVTLSCSQTLNHNVMYWYQQKSSQAPKLLFHYYDKDFNNEADTPDNFQSRRPNTSFCFLDIRSPGLGDTAMYLCATSRDAVYSNQPQHFGDGTRLSIL.

The sample holds a few counts of this clonotype. The chain uses TRBV6-1 and TRBJ2-6, with no clear D. V dropped 7 bases and J dropped 2 bases, with 6 bases sitting between them. The CDR3 loop spans 13 amino acids. Germline CDR1 reads MNHNS; CDR2 reads SASEGT. CDR3 protein: CASKPPGANVLTF. The CDR3 DNA is TGTGCCAGCAAACCGCCTGGGGCCAACGTCCTGACTTTC.

This clonotype was recorded a few times. This chain connects TRBV30 to TRBJ1-1; 8 bases line up with TRBD1. The CDR3 consists of 14 residues. Germline lookup yields CDR1 GTSNPN and CDR2 SVGIG (reference sequence). With V trimmed by 5 bases and J by 7 bases, 12 bases remained unmatched. CDR3 region: CAWGGETGEIEAFF. As DNA, the CDR3 is TGTGCCTGGGGAGGGGAGACAGGGGAGATTGAAGCTTTCTTT.

Ten or more counts support this clonotype. The chain joins TRBV11-2 to TRBJ2-1; TRBD1 aligns across 9 bases. V shed 0 bases, J shed 7 bases, and the junction held 4 bases outside the gene matches. CDR3 length equals 15 residues. Germline assignment: CDR1 SGHAT and CDR2 FQNNGV. This CDR3 is CASSLEVTGGNEQFF. The CDR3 coding sequence is TGTGCCAGCAGCTTAGAGGTGACAGGGGGGAATGAGCAGTTCTTC.

J is TRBJ2-1 and V is TRBV5-6; 8 bases are shared with TRBD1. Germline V gene lookup returns CDR1 SGHDT and CDR2 YYEEEE. Trimming took 3 bases from V and 8 from J; bases not matched to a gene: 16. This CDR3 has 17 residues. This chain's CDR3 is CASSWGGQGALAHEQFF. Here the CDR3 DNA reads TGTGCCAGCAGCTGGGGCGGGCAGGGGGCCCTGGCCCATGAGCAGTTCTTC.

The V gene is TRBV13, the J gene TRBJ2-1; 11 bases are shared with TRBD2. V shed 4 bases and J 6 bases; nucleotides not matched to a gene: 8. CDR3 length equals 16 residues. Germline V lookup: CDR1 PRHDT, CDR2 FYEKMQ (reference sequence). In DNA, the CDR3 is TGTGCCAGCAGCTCTACCACTAGCGGGAGATTCAATGAGCAGTTCTTC. This encodes CASSSTTSGRFNEQFF.

DNA for the CDR3: TGTGCCAGCAGCTTAGGCTCTAGCGGGTCCAACGAGCAGTACTTC. It yields the protein CASSLGSSGSNEQYF. The chain is built from TRBV7-2 and TRBJ2-7; 8 bases are a match to TRBD2. J was trimmed by 5 bases and V by 1 base; bases with no gene match: 7. Germline CDR1 and CDR2: SGHTA and FQGNSA. This CDR3 has 15 residues.

This chain joins TRBV12-3 or TRBV12-4 and TRBJ1-2; D call uncertain. Trimming took 5 bases from V and 1 from J, leaving 14 bases between them. This CDR3 is built from 15 residues. CDR3 nucleotide sequence: TGTGCCAGCAGTCCCACCATGGTTTTTAACTATGGCTACACCTTC. This translates into CASSPTMVFNYGYTF.

V and J are TRBV30 and TRBJ2-5, with D perhaps TRBD1 or TRBD2 (5 bases each). The germline CDR1 and CDR2 sequences are GTSNPN and SVGIG (reference sequence). Between the trimmed V and J ends, which lost 4 bases and 4 bases, there was a span of 13 bases. CDR3 length: 13 residues. This CDR3 is CAWKRGAGETQYF. CDR3 coding DNA: TGTGCCTGGAAGCGAGGGGCCGGAGAGACCCAGTACTTC.

The rearrangement links TRBV28 to TRBJ1-5, with a possible D match to TRBD1 (6 bases). This CDR3 spans 14 amino acids. Germline CDR1 is MDHEN and CDR2 is SYDVKM. The germline V and J ends were trimmed by 8 bases and 5 bases, with 16 bases remaining between them. CDR3 nucleotides: TGTGCCAGCCTAGTAGGGGGGGGGGATCAGCCCCAGCATTTT. Its protein product is CASLVGGGDQPQHF.

In this sample, this clonotype turned up a few times. Here the CDR3 reads CASSQRQGNTEAFF. In nucleotides, the CDR3 is TGCGCCAGCAGCCAAAGGCAGGGGAACACTGAAGCTTTCTTT. The chain links TRBV4-1 to TRBJ1-1, with D perhaps matching TRBD1 (5 bases). The CDR3 has 14 residues. With 2 bases removed from V and 1 base from J, the gap between germline ends came to 8 bases. In germline, CDR1 is MGHRA, CDR2 YSYEKL.

The chain is built from TRBV29-1 and TRBJ2-3, with a tentative D call TRBD1 (6 bases). CDR1 and CDR2 from the germline V gene are SQVTM and ANQGSEA. V shed 7 bases and J shed 4 bases, with 15 bases lying between them. CDR3 length equals 13 residues. The CDR3 nucleotides read TGCAGCGCCTACTTGACAGGATCAGATACGCAGTATTTT. This encodes CSAYLTGSDTQYF.

V gene TRBV19 combines with J gene TRBJ1-5, with 10 bases matching TRBD1. The length of the CDR3 is 15 residues. The J segment lost 3 bases and the V segment lost 6 bases, leaving 5 bases of the junction unmatched. From germline, CDR1 is LNHDA and CDR2 SQIVND (reference sequence). This CDR3 is CASRGQGLPNQPQHF. In nucleotides, the CDR3 is TGTGCCAGTAGGGGACAGGGGCTACCCAATCAGCCCCAGCATTTT.

This clonotype was seen many times. The V call is TRBV19, the J call TRBJ1-1; D perhaps matches TRBD1 (6 bases). CDR1 is LNHDA, CDR2 SQIVND, per germline (reference sequence). Trimming took 3 bases from V and 1 from J, leaving 12 bases between them. The CDR3 loop spans 15 amino acids. CDR3 protein: CASSITRGRNTEAFF. The CDR3 coding sequence is TGTGCCAGTAGTATTACCAGGGGAAGGAACACTGAAGCTTTCTTT.

The chain carries TRBV28 and TRBJ2-7; 11 nucleotides agree with TRBD1. The V segment lost 6 bases and the J segment 1 base; nucleotides outside the gene matches: 8. CDR1 MDHEN and CDR2 SYDVKM come from the germline V gene. The CDR3 length is 16 residues. The CDR3 sequence: CASSPGQGAPSYEQYF. CDR3 coding DNA: TGTGCCAGCAGCCCTGGACAGGGGGCGCCGTCCTACGAGCAGTACTTC.

The rearrangement joins TRBV18 to TRBJ2-3; 7 bases are shared with TRBD2. This CDR3 comprises 13 residues. Trimming removed 5 bases from V and 5 bases from J; junction bases left unmatched: 4. In germline, CDR1 is KGHSH, CDR2 LQKENI. CDR3 coding DNA: TGTGCCAGCTCATCGGGGGAGGGAGATACGCAGTATTTT. Amino acid sequence: CASSSGEGDTQYF.

This clonotype was seen only a few times. The chain couples TRBV18 to TRBJ2-7, with a tentative D call TRBD2 (6 bases). V was trimmed by 3 bases and J by 6 bases, leaving 18 bases between them. CDR3 length equals 15 residues. The germline CDR1 and CDR2 sequences are KGHSH and LQKENI. CDR3 coding DNA: TGTGCCAGCTCACCGGGACTCCAAGAGGTCTCCGAGCAGTACTTC. It yields the protein CASSPGLQEVSEQYF.

The genes are TRBV28 and TRBJ2-3; 11 bases agree with TRBD2. The trim removed 4 bases at V and 2 bases at J, leaving 14 bases unmatched. CDR3 length: 19 residues. Germline CDR1 MDHEN, CDR2 SYDVKM. The CDR3 DNA sequence: TGTGCCAGCAGTTCCCCTCGGCTCACTAGCGGGGGATTCACAGATACGCAGTATTTT. This encodes CASSSPRLTSGGFTDTQYF.

This clonotype showed up just a few times. The chain carries TRBV12-3 or TRBV12-4 and TRBJ2-7; no clear D. The CDR3 extends over 14 amino acids. The V gene lost 3 bases and the J gene lost 3 bases, with 12 bases spanning the gap. This chain's CDR3 is CASSLGQMVYEQYF. The CDR3 DNA follows: TGTGCCAGCAGTTTGGGCCAAATGGTCTACGAGCAGTACTTC.

This clonotype was counted many times. V gene TRBV7-2 combines with J gene TRBJ2-7; D is possibly TRBD1 or TRBD2 (6 bases each). Germline CDR1 SGHTA, CDR2 FQGNSA. V lost 5 bases, J lost 4 bases, and 9 bases lay in between. CDR3 length equals 12 residues. The CDR3 spells CASSPGAYEQYF. DNA of the CDR3: TGTGCCAGCAGCCCGGGGGCATACGAGCAGTACTTC.

This clonotype was observed at least ten times. The chain has TRBV7-2 and TRBJ1-1; 7 bases fit TRBD1. J gave up 0 bases and V 7 bases, and 5 bases lay outside the gene matches. The germline gives CDR1 SGHTA, CDR2 FQGNSA. The CDR3 is 14 residues long. The chain's CDR3 is CASTVDRVNTEAFF. The CDR3 DNA follows: TGTGCCAGCACCGTTGACAGGGTGAACACTGAAGCTTTCTTT.

J is TRBJ1-2 and V is TRBV19; D is unclear. V was pared by 6 bases and J by 3 bases, with 14 bases between. The CDR3 contains 14 residues. Per the germline V gene, CDR1 is LNHDA and CDR2 is SQIVND (reference sequence). The CDR3 is CASRPYAADYGYTF. Written as DNA, the CDR3 is TGTGCCAGTAGACCCTACGCGGCAGACTATGGCTACACCTTC. Based on the CDR3 plus reference TRBV19 and TRBJ1-2, the full variable domain is DGGITQSPKYLFRKEGQNVTLSCEQNLNHDAMYWYRQDPGQGLRLIYYSQIVNDFQKGDIAEGYSVSREKKESFPLTVTSAQKNPTAFYLCASRPYAADYGYTFGSGTRLTVV.

This clonotype was observed at least ten times. This chain links TRBV6-2 or TRBV6-3 with TRBJ2-1; possibly TRBD2 for D (7 bases). The CDR3 has 15 residues. Germline V gene data show CDR1 as MNHEY and CDR2 as SVGEGT. Trimming removed 7 bases from V and 8 bases from J, with 21 bases in between. The CDR3 sequence: CASTRGGGPPHEQFF. The CDR3 bases are TGTGCCAGCACCCGAGGGGGAGGGCCCCCCCATGAGCAGTTCTTC.

This rearrangement joins TRBV6-1 to TRBJ2-7; 7 nucleotides agree with TRBD1. Per germline, CDR1 MNHNS and CDR2 SASEGT. The CDR3 extends over 14 amino acids. J lost 3 bases, V lost 5 bases, and 7 bases had no gene match. CDR3 residues: CASSTLTGNYEQYF. CDR3 in DNA: TGTGCCAGCAGTACCCTGACAGGGAACTACGAGCAGTACTTC.

This chain links TRBV20-1 with TRBJ2-1; D remains unclear. CDR3 size: 13 residues. Per germline, CDR1 DFQATT and CDR2 SNEGSKA (reference sequence). Trimming took off 5 bases at V and 0 bases at J, with 8 bases between the two ends. CDR3 in DNA: TGCAGTGCTTCGGGTCGCTCCTACAATGAGCAGTTCTTC. Encoded protein: CSASGRSYNEQFF.

This clonotype was seen ten or more times. V is TRBV12-3 or TRBV12-4 and J is TRBJ2-3; 8 nucleotides agree with TRBD2. The CDR3 has 16 amino acids. The V and J ends lost 3 bases and 2 bases, in that order; junction bases with no gene match: 7. Written as DNA, the CDR3 is TGTGCCAGCAGTTTCAGCCCGGGGGGGCCCACAGATACGCAGTATTTT. Translating it yields CASSFSPGGPTDTQYF.

Ten or more counts support this clonotype. This sequence joins TRBV7-2 and TRBJ1-1; D unclear. Germline lookup yields CDR1 SGHTA and CDR2 FQGNSA. Trimming cost V 5 bases and J 8 bases, with 12 bases left between them. There are 12 residues in the CDR3. In DNA, the CDR3 is TGTGCCAGCAGCCCTTCCTTTGGGGAAGCTTTCTTT. Protein product: CASSPSFGEAFF.